The 21 T cell receptor beta chains listed next were all sequenced from one sample in a study of T cells expressing NK-cell markers. TCRdb re-called the 5' RACE reads and shows each CDR3 protein once, DNA omitted. This listing includes 440,000 or so distinct CDR3 sequences. Sequenced: blood T cells: a sorted CD56 or NKG2C T cell subset, CD4+ or CD8+ T cells, or bulk PBMC T cells (not recorded which). All receptors derive from a woman between 18 and 69 years old in good health.

The J gene is TRBJ2-7, the V gene TRBV29-1; TCRdb proposes TRBD2, but this gene call is untestable without DNA. Per the germline V gene, CDR1 is SQVTM and CDR2 is ANQGSEA. This CDR3 has 16 residues. CDR3 region: CSVGGGRGPTSYEQYF.

The V call is TRBV5-6, the J call TRBJ1-6; TCRdb proposes TRBD1, but this gene call is untestable without DNA. Germline loops: CDR1 SGHDT, CDR2 YYEEEE. The CDR3 runs to 15 residues. The CDR3: CASSGTGAGASPLHF.

V usage is TRBV14 and J usage is TRBJ2-7; with no DNA, the TCRdb D assignment of TRBD1 cannot be verified. The CDR3 spans 16 residues. Germline-derived CDR1 and CDR2 are SGHDN and FVKESK. The CDR3 here is CASSQVGTGESYEQYF. The full variable domain, rest sourced from reference TRBV14 and TRBJ2-7, is EAGVTQFPSHSVIEKGQTVTLRCDPISGHDNLYWYRRVMGKEIKFLLHFVKESKQDESGMPNNRFLAERTGGTYSTLKVQPAELEDSGVYFCASSQVGTGESYEQYFGPGTRLTVT.

The J gene is TRBJ2-7, the V gene TRBV6-1; checking the TCRdb D call of TRBD1 is not possible without DNA. The CDR3 length is 14 residues. Germline CDR1 MNHNS, CDR2 SASEGT. CDR3 amino acids: CASSRQGLTYEQYF.

The CDR3 loop reads CASSWRTGTTEAFF. The genes are TRBV6-5 and TRBJ1-1; TCRdb indicates TRBD1, and absent DNA this call remains unverified. Germline-derived CDR1 and CDR2 are MNHEY and SVGAGI. The CDR3 covers 14 residues.

J is TRBJ2-6 and V is TRBV7-2; TCRdb indicates TRBD1, and absent DNA this call remains unverified. The length of the CDR3 is 16 residues. Looked up from germline, CDR1 is SGHTA and CDR2 is FQGNSA. CDR3 region: CASSLTVLSGANVLTF.

The V gene is TRBV20-1, the J gene TRBJ1-2; TCRdb names TRBD1, which stays unverified in the absence of DNA. The CDR3 contains 13 residues. The germline CDR1 and CDR2 sequences are DFQATT and SNEGSKA (reference sequence). CDR3 in amino acids: CSARDGTPSGYTF.

The CDR3 here is CASSLDSNTEAFF. This rearrangement joins TRBV7-7 to TRBJ1-1. The CDR3 length is 13 residues. The germline V gene has CDR1 SSHAT and CDR2 FNYEAQ (reference sequence).

The genes are TRBV9 and TRBJ2-5; TCRdb proposes TRBD1, but this gene call is untestable without DNA. In germline, CDR1 is SGDLS, CDR2 YYNGEE. This CDR3 region has 12 residues. CDR3 region: CASKGVEETQYF.

V gene TRBV12-3 or TRBV12-4 combines with J gene TRBJ1-1. The CDR3 is made up of 14 amino acids. CDR3 region: CASSLGARIAEAFF.

The V and J genes are TRBV5-1 and TRBJ2-3; TCRdb's assignment of TRBD1 cannot be checked, as there is no DNA. Germline CDR1 reads SGHRS; CDR2 reads YFSETQ. This CDR3 is 14 amino acids long. This CDR3 is CASSLAGGWDTQYF.

V gene TRBV2 combines with J gene TRBJ1-6. Per germline, CDR1 SNHLY and CDR2 FYNNEI. The CDR3 sequence is 15 residues long. The CDR3 sequence: CASRHRAWDNSPLHF.

This chain links TRBV20-1 with TRBJ2-3; there is no DNA to check the TCRdb D call of TRBD1. The germline V gene encodes CDR1 DFQATT and CDR2 SNEGSKA (reference sequence). The CDR3 length is 13 residues. CDR3: CSAHQGETDTQYF.

V and J are TRBV12-3 or TRBV12-4 and TRBJ1-1; TCRdb's D call of TRBD1 is untestable without DNA. CDR3 size: 16 residues. This CDR3 reads CASSLGDRGKDTEAFF.

V and J are TRBV29-1 and TRBJ2-1; TCRdb's D call, TRBD2, is unchecked because there is no DNA. Per the germline V gene, CDR1 is SQVTM and CDR2 is ANQGSEA. This CDR3 contains 12 residues. This CDR3 reads CSVRVAGVEQFF.

This chain links TRBV20-1 with TRBJ2-1; TCRdb indicates TRBD1, and absent DNA this call remains unverified. The CDR3 has 15 residues. In germline, CDR1 is DFQATT, CDR2 SNEGSKA (reference sequence). The CDR3 sequence: CRATRGTGLYNEQFF.

V gene TRBV18 combines with J gene TRBJ2-4. The CDR3 contains 16 residues. Germline loops: CDR1 KGHSH, CDR2 LQKENI. The CDR3 protein is CASSPYGSLAKNIQYF. The whole variable domain, filled in from reference TRBV18 and TRBJ2-4, reads NAGVMQNPRHLVRRRGQEARLRCSPMKGHSHVYWYRQLPEEGLKFMVYLQKENIIDESGMPKERFSAEFPKEGPSILRIQQVVRGDSAAYFCASSPYGSLAKNIQYFGAGTRLSVL.

The J gene is TRBJ2-3, the V gene TRBV5-6. The germline CDR1 and CDR2 sequences are SGHDT and YYEEEE. There are 15 residues in the CDR3. Here the CDR3 reads CASSLVRKFADTQYF.

The chain combines TRBV3-1 with TRBJ2-2; the TRBD2 assignment by TCRdb is unverifiable without DNA. The CDR3 runs to 18 residues. Germline CDR1 is LGHDT and CDR2 is YNNKEL (reference sequence). This chain's CDR3 is CASSPTLAGNANTGELFF.

The J gene is TRBJ2-7, the V gene TRBV7-2. Germline V gene data show CDR1 as SGHTA and CDR2 as FQGNSA. This CDR3 region has 11 residues. The chain's CDR3 is CASAAASGQYF. The full variable domain, in which reference TRBV7-2 and TRBJ2-7 provide the parts outside the CDR3, is GAGVSQSPSNKVTEKGKDVELRCDPISGHTALYWYRQSLGQGLEFLIYFQGNSAPDKSGLPSDRFSAERTGGSVSTLTIQRTQQEDSAVYLCASAAASGQYFGPGTRLTVT.

The CDR3 sequence: CSTRRDRADTQYF. The gene calls are TRBV29-1 and TRBJ2-3; TCRdb indicates TRBD1, and absent DNA this call remains unverified. This CDR3 is 13 amino acids long. The germline gives CDR1 SQVTM, CDR2 ANQGSEA.